This T cell receptor beta chain was captured by sequencing in a study of shared clonotypes between healthy human individuals. Study-wide background: Three CD4 naive, three CD4 memory, two CD8 naive and one CD8 memory plate were used per donor.

General observations from the study: Naive CD4 clonotypes were shared across several donors at 4% to 5%.

Regarding this clone: Its antigen is undetermined.

Generated by immunoSEQ multiplex PCR, the TCRdb table keeps only in-frame clones and is missing some. Of millions of clones in the sample, 90% to 95% were seen once. In the naive CD8 group, cells lacked CD45RO and were positively selected for CCR7, so terminally differentiated effector memory CD45RA+ cells were left out. Germline V lookup: CDR1 MGHRA, CDR2 YSYEKL. V shed 5 bases and J 4 bases; nucleotides not matched to a gene: 3. This CDR3 has 15 residues. The genes are TRBV4-1 and TRBJ2-5, with TRBD2 identical over 14 bases. This TCR derives from a man younger than 35 in good health. Some clones in this sample may be carry-over from other donors' samples. The material sequenced was naive CD8+ T cells from PBMCs. The CDR3 DNA reads TGCGCCAGCAGCGGGACTAGCGGGAGTGGAGAGACCCAGTACTTC. It codes for CASSGTSGSGETQYF.